A selection of T cell receptor beta chains follows, all from one sample in a study of blood T cells in healthy people across ages. One entry per CDR3 protein results from TCRdb running MiXCR on the 5' RACE reads. The data show 1.5 million to 2 million distinct CDR3 sequences, roughly 28% seen once. The specimen was blood. All receptors derive from a young woman in good health. CDR3s include the opening cysteine and the closing phenylalanine or tryptophan. A D gene is named only where the DNA matches it firmly. Rows give clone size only sometimes, using once, few, many, or a class for an expanded clone.

d_call j_call clone_size v_call cdr3_nt cdr3_aa
NA TRBJ2-1 few TRBV2 TGTGCCAGCTCAGGGCTGTCCAATGAGCAGTTCTTC CASSGLSNEQFF
NA TRBJ2-5 many TRBV24-1 TGTGCCACCAGTGATGCAGGAATTGGGGAGACCCAGTACTTC CATSDAGIGETQYF
TRBD2 TRBJ2-5 NA TRBV6-5 TGTGCCAGCAGTTACTCTGGGACTAAGGTGACCCAGTACTTC CASSYSGTKVTQYF
NA TRBJ2-5 NA TRBV7-2 TGTGCCAGCAGCTCAGGGATAGTTCAAGAGACCCAGTACTTC CASSSGIVQETQYF
NA TRBJ1-1 NA TRBV5-1 TGCGCCAGCAGCCCGGGGGCAGGGTGGGACACTGAAGCTTTCTTT CASSPGAGWDTEAFF
NA TRBJ1-1 few TRBV27 TGTGCCAGCAGTTTTAGGACCCTATCCACTGAAGCTTTCTTT CASSFRTLSTEAFF
NA TRBJ1-1 many TRBV9 TGTGCCAGCAGCGTCTCCGGACAGCTGAACACTGAAGCTTTCTTT CASSVSGQLNTEAFF
NA TRBJ2-3 once TRBV10-3 TGTACCATCAGTGAGCAGGCTCCGGATACGCAGTATTTT CTISEQAPDTQYF
NA TRBJ2-1 many TRBV20-1 TGCAGTGCGGGGACGCTCCATGAGCAGTTCTTC CSAGTLHEQFF
NA TRBJ2-3 NA TRBV4-1 TGCGCCAGCAGCCATTCGGGACCCGTCACCGGGGATACGCAGTATTTT CASSHSGPVTGDTQYF
NA TRBJ2-1 few TRBV20-1 TGCAGTGCTAGACACCCCAATGAGCAGTTCTTC CSARHPNEQFF
TRBD2 TRBJ2-3 NA TRBV29-1 TGCAGCGTTGAAGATTATCTAGCGGGAGGTGCTAGCACAGATACGCAGTATTTT CSVEDYLAGGASTDTQYF
NA TRBJ2-3 NA TRBV6-2/TRBV6-3 TGTGCCAGCAGGTCATTAATGAACAGGGAGTACACAGATACGCAGTATTTT CASRSLMNREYTDTQYF
TRBD1 TRBJ2-5 NA TRBV7-2 TGTGCCAGCAGCCCCCAAGGGACAGGGGCCGTAAGGCGGTACTTC CASSPQGTGAVRRYF
NA TRBJ1-4 NA TRBV3-1 TGTGCCAGCAGCCAAGGGGGGGGGCGAGAAAAACTGTTTTTT CASSQGGGREKLFF
TRBD1 TRBJ2-3 NA TRBV2 TGTGCCAGCAGTGAGGGACAGGGGGCCGCAGATACGCAGTATTTT CASSEGQGAADTQYF
TRBD1 TRBJ2-3 NA TRBV7-3 TGTGCCAGCGGCCGGGACAGAGGACATACGCAGTATTTT CASGRDRGHTQYF
NA TRBJ2-7 NA TRBV12-3/TRBV12-4 TGTGCCAGCAGTTTCCAGGGCGAAGAAAGACGCGAGCAGTACTTC CASSFQGEERREQYF
NA TRBJ2-3 NA TRBV30 TGTGCCTGGAGTTCCCATTCGCGGGGTGGATGGGATACGCAGTATTTT CAWSSHSRGGWDTQYF
NA TRBJ2-2 few TRBV20-1 TGCAGTGCTAGAGGGGGCGCCAGTGGCGGGTCCTGGAACACCGGGGAGCTGTTTTTT CSARGGASGGSWNTGELFF
TRBD2 TRBJ2-5 few TRBV20-1 TGCAGTGCTAGGAGCTTAGCGGGAGAATTGAGAGAGACCCAGTACTTC CSARSLAGELRETQYF
NA TRBJ2-3 NA TRBV5-5 TGTGCCAGCAGCTTGGGGGGGTTAGCTGACGGCACAGATACGCAGTATTTT CASSLGGLADGTDTQYF
TRBD1 TRBJ1-2 many TRBV12-3/TRBV12-4 TGTGCCAGCAGGGCGACAGGGATGGACTATGGCTACACCTTC CASRATGMDYGYTF
TRBD1 TRBJ1-2 NA TRBV5-1 TGCGCCAGCAGCTCCCAAACAGGGGACTATGGCTACACCTTC CASSSQTGDYGYTF
NA TRBJ1-1 NA TRBV12-3/TRBV12-4 TGTGCCAGCAGTAACACAGGGTCCGAATTGAGGACTGAAGCTTTCTTT CASSNTGSELRTEAFF
NA TRBJ1-1 few TRBV20-1 TGCAGTGCTCTGACAGTGAACACTGAAGCTTTCTTT CSALTVNTEAFF
TRBD1 TRBJ2-7 few TRBV28 TGTGCCAGCCGCGAGTCAGCCGGGACAGGCTACGAGCAGTACTTC CASRESAGTGYEQYF
NA TRBJ2-3 few TRBV5-5 TGTGCCAGCAGCCTGACAGATTTTAGCACAGATACGCAGTATTTT CASSLTDFSTDTQYF
NA TRBJ2-5 many TRBV12-3/TRBV12-4 TGTGCCAGCAGTTTAAGACAGGACCAAGAGACCCAGTACTTC CASSLRQDQETQYF
NA TRBJ2-5 NA TRBV24-1 TGTGCTAGCTCCGGGACAAGGGACGAGACCCAGTACTTC CASSGTRDETQYF
NA TRBJ1-2 few TRBV29-1 TGCAGCGGTGCAACAGCCTCCTATGGCTACACCTTC CSGATASYGYTF
TRBD2 TRBJ2-5 NA TRBV10-3 TGTGCCATCAGTGTTGGAAGCGGGGGGCACAATGAGCAGTACTTC CAISVGSGGHNEQYF
NA TRBJ1-1 NA TRBV5-1 TGCGCCAGCAGCTGGACCCGAGGGGACACTGAAGCTTTCTTT CASSWTRGDTEAFF
TRBD2 TRBJ2-1 few TRBV20-1 TGCAGTGCTAGAGAAATGACTAGCGGGGGGGACAATGAGCAGTTCTTC CSAREMTSGGDNEQFF
NA TRBJ1-5 few TRBV9 TGTGCCAGCAGCGTAGGGGTGGGCCCTCTGCCCCAGCATTTT CASSVGVGPLPQHF
TRBD1 TRBJ1-2 many TRBV6-5 TGTGCCAGCAGTTCGGACAGGTCAGGAGGCTACACCTTC CASSSDRSGGYTF
NA TRBJ1-2 NA TRBV9 TGTGCCAGCAGCGTAGCAGCGCAGGGCGGGCTGTATGGCTACACCTTC CASSVAAQGGLYGYTF
TRBD1 TRBJ1-5 NA TRBV2 TGTGCCAGCAGGGGACAGACGGATCAGCCCCAGCATTTT CASRGQTDQPQHF
NA TRBJ1-1 few TRBV5-1 TGCGCCAGCAGCTCGGTAGAGAATCCTACAGAAGCTTTCTTT CASSSVENPTEAFF
NA TRBJ2-1 NA TRBV2 TGTGCCAGCAGTGAACCCAACAATGAGCAGTTCTTC CASSEPNNEQFF
NA TRBJ2-3 NA TRBV3-1 TGTGCCAGCAGCCAAAGGGATCGGGGGGCCGGCACAGATACGCAGTATTTT CASSQRDRGAGTDTQYF
NA TRBJ2-5 many TRBV18 TGTGCCAGCTCACCGCCCGGGGACCAAGAGACCCAGTACTTC CASSPPGDQETQYF
TRBD2 TRBJ2-7 few TRBV7-2 TGTACCAGCAGTCTAGCGGAGTCCTACGAGCAGTACTTC CTSSLAESYEQYF
NA TRBJ1-5 NA TRBV28 TGTGCCAGCAGTTTATTATATCAGCCCCAGCATTTT CASSLLYQPQHF
TRBD1 TRBJ1-2 NA TRBV29-1 TGCAGCGTAGCGGGACAGGGCCGTGGCTACACCTTC CSVAGQGRGYTF
TRBD2 TRBJ2-7 many TRBV6-6 TGTGCCAGCAGTTACTCAGTCGGGAGGGGCTACGAGCAGTACTTC CASSYSVGRGYEQYF
NA TRBJ2-7 many TRBV6-1 TGTGCCAGCAGTGAAATGGGGCCAGCCCTGACCCTGTACTTC CASSEMGPALTLYF
TRBD2 TRBJ2-1 NA TRBV7-3 TGTGCCAGCAGCGTGACTAGCGAACCTTACAATGAGCAGTTCTTC CASSVTSEPYNEQFF
NA TRBJ1-4 few TRBV4-1 TGCGCCAGCAGCCAAGTAGGACTTAGGGATGAAAAACTGTTTTTT CASSQVGLRDEKLFF